Listed here is a single T cell receptor beta chain. TCRdb fed the 5' RACE reads into MiXCR, producing one record per CDR3 protein. The profile shows some 300,000 distinct CDR3 sequences, around 9.3% of them singletons. These data are taken from a study of T cells after yellow fever vaccination. The J segment lost 2 bases and the V segment lost 4 bases, leaving 13 bases of the junction unmatched. CDR3 length: 17 residues. Germline values: CDR1 SGHTA, CDR2 FQGTGA. The chain links TRBV7-3 to TRBJ2-5; 7 bases map to TRBD1. This specimen consisted of CD4+ T cells sorted from PBMCs, obtained 5 days after the yellow fever booster vaccination. This receptor was taken from a man between 18 and 29 years old who received the YFV17D yellow fever vaccine. The DNA of the CDR3 is TGTGCCAGCAGCTCGAGAGGTTCAGGGGGTCGACAAGAGACCCAGTACTTC. Translating gives CASSSRGSGGRQETQYF.